The 11 T cell receptor beta chains presented below share a single source sample, sequenced in a study of shared clonotypes between healthy human individuals. Only in-frame clones appear in the TCRdb table, and some are missing; sequencing was by immunoSEQ multiplex PCR. The sample contains about 520,000 clones, 81% of which appear only once. What was sequenced was PBMCs. These receptors were taken from a woman between 40 and 55 years old in good health. Some clones in this sample may be carry-over from other donors' samples.

This clone occurred once. This chain uses TRBV7-2 with TRBJ2-1, with a possible D match to TRBD1 (5 bases). Deletions cut 8 bases from V and 6 bases from J, with 8 bases between. The germline V gene has CDR1 SGHTA and CDR2 FQGNSA. This CDR3 contains 11 residues. In DNA, the CDR3 is TGTGCCAGCGGCCAGGGCAATGAGCAGTTCTTC. Translation: CASGQGNEQFF.

V usage is TRBV11-3 and J usage is TRBJ2-1; D uncertain. This CDR3 is 13 amino acids long. The germline V gene encodes CDR1 SGHNT and CDR2 YENEEA. The V gene lost 1 base and the J gene lost 3 bases, with 4 bases spanning the gap. The CDR3 region is CASSLGGYNEQFF. Here the CDR3 DNA reads TGTGCCAGCAGCTTAGGGGGCTACAATGAGCAGTTCTTC.

The chain employs TRBV6-6 and TRBJ2-7, with D uncertain. CDR1 and CDR2 from the germline V gene are MNHNY and SVGAGI (reference sequence). This CDR3 is 12 amino acids long. Between the trimmed V and J ends, which lost 4 bases and 2 bases, there was a span of 6 bases. As DNA, the CDR3 is TGTGCCAGCAGTTCGTGGCCCTACGAGCAGTACTTC. Protein product: CASSSWPYEQYF.

The chain links TRBV7-2 to TRBJ1-2, with TRBD1 matching over 7 bases. J gave up 8 bases and V 4 bases, and 7 bases lay outside the gene matches. This CDR3 region has 13 residues. Germline V gives CDR1 SGHTA, CDR2 FQGNSA. This chain's CDR3 is CASSSRDSGGYTF. In DNA, the CDR3 is TGTGCCAGCAGCTCTCGGGACAGCGGGGGCTACACCTTC. Full variable domain (rest looked up from reference TRBV7-2 and TRBJ1-2): GAGVSQSPSNKVTEKGKDVELRCDPISGHTALYWYRQSLGQGLEFLIYFQGNSAPDKSGLPSDRFSAERTGGSVSTLTIQRTQQEDSAVYLCASSSRDSGGYTFGSGTRLTVV.

The CDR3 loop is CAWRISSNSYEQYF. CDR3 nucleotide sequence: TGTGCCTGGAGGATTAGCAGCAACTCCTACGAGCAGTACTTC. The V call is TRBV30, the J call TRBJ2-7; D gene unclear. The CDR3 length is 14 residues. V dropped 3 bases and J dropped 0 bases, with 12 bases sitting between them. Germline V lookup: CDR1 GTSNPN, CDR2 SVGIG (reference sequence).

Comment on this clone: A far more abundant clone sits one base away, making this likely a read error. The genes are TRBV13 and TRBJ1-1; the match to TRBD1 covers 8 bases. CDR3 length equals 14 residues. The germline V gene encodes CDR1 PRHDT and CDR2 FYEKMQ (reference sequence). The CDR3, as DNA: TGTGCCGGCAGCCTACGGGACAGGATCACTGAAGCTTTCTTT. As protein: CAGSLRDRITEAFF. The full variable domain, in which reference TRBV13 and TRBJ1-1 provide the parts outside the CDR3, is AAGVIQSPRHLIKEKRETATLKCYPIPRHDTVYWYQQGPGQDPQFLISFYEKMQSDKGSIPDRFSAQQFSDYHSELNMSSLELGDSALYFCAGSLRDRITEAFFGQGTRLTVV.

This chain joins TRBV21-1 and TRBJ1-5; TRBD1 is taken as the D call from the table, unchecked against the DNA. TRBV21-1 constitutes a pseudogene. The CDR3 totals 16 residues. For the CDR3, the DNA is TGTGCCAGCAGAGAAAAGGAGACAGGGGGGCACCAGCCCCAGCATTTT. This translates into CASREKETGGHQPQHF.

This clone was seen only a few times. This sequence joins TRBV18 and TRBJ2-1, with TRBD1 matching 12 bases. CDR1 and CDR2 from the germline V gene are KGHSH and LQKENI. The CDR3 spans 16 residues. V was pared by 2 bases and J by 4 bases, with 3 bases of the junction left unmatched. The CDR3: CASSPGTGGRYNEQFF. In DNA form, the CDR3 reads TGTGCCAGCTCACCAGGGACAGGGGGCAGATACAATGAGCAGTTCTTC.

The genes are TRBV11-2 and TRBJ1-2; tentatively, D is TRBD1 (5 bases). CDR1 is SGHAT and CDR2 is FQNNGV in the germline V gene. The germline V and J ends were trimmed by 0 bases and 8 bases, with 16 bases remaining between them. There are 15 residues in the CDR3. CDR3 nucleotides: TGTGCCAGCAGCTTAGATAATCAGGGTAGTCTAGGCTACACCTTC. Translating it yields CASSLDNQGSLGYTF.

This chain links TRBV4-2 with TRBJ2-5, with 12 bases matching TRBD2. Germline V CDR1 and CDR2: LGHNA, YNFKEQ. This CDR3 has 16 amino acids. V dropped 2 bases and J dropped 5; count of bases not matched to a gene: 6. CDR3: CASSQPSGRARETQYF. CDR3 bases: TGTGCCAGCAGCCAACCTAGCGGGAGGGCCAGGGAGACCCAGTACTTC.

The chain has TRBV27 and TRBJ2-1; D ambiguous. Germline V gene lookup returns CDR1 MNHEY and CDR2 SMNVEV (reference sequence). Trimming removed 3 bases at V and 3 bases at J, with 12 bases between. CDR3 length equals 15 residues. The CDR3, as DNA: TGTGCCAGCAGTTTCCAAGAACCACGCTACAATGAGCAGTTCTTC. This encodes CASSFQEPRYNEQFF.